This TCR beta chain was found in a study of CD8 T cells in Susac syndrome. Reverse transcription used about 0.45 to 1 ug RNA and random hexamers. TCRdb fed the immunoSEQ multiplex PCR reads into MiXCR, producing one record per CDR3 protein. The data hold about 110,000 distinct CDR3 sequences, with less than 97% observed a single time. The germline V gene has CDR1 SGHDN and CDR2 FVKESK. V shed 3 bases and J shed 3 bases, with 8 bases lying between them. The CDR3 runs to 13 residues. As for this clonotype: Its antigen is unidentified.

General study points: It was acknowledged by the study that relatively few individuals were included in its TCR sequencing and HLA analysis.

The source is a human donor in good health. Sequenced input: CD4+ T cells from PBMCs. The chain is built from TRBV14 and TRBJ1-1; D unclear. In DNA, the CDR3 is TGTGCCAGCAGCCAGCAACAGTACACTGAAGCTTTCTTT. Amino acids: CASSQQQYTEAFF.